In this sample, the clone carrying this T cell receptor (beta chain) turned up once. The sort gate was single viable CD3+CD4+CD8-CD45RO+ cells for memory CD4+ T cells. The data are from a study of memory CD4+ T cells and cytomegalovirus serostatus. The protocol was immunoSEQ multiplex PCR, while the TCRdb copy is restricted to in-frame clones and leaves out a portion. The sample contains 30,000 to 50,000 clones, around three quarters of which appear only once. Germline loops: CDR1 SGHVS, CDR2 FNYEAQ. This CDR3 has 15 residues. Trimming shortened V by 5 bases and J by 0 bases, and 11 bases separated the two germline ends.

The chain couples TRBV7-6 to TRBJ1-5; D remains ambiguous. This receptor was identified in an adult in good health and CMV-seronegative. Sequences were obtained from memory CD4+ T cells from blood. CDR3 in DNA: TGTGCCAGCAGCCCCTCGTGGAATAGCAATCAGCCCCAGCATTTT. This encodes CASSPSWNSNQPQHF.